This is a list of T cell receptor beta chains from one sample in a study of blood T cell repertoires in COVID-19. The table came from immunoSEQ multiplex PCR; TCRdb's copy has only in-frame clones and leaves some out. The data hold fewer than 700,000 clones, with roughly 91% observed a single time. Sequences were obtained from peripheral blood. Source of these receptors: a woman in her forties or fifties with COVID-19, enrolled during active disease. Each CDR3 is given with its conserved first and last residue. The D gene is left open where the match is weak. Clone size is not always given. Where it is, it says once, few, many or a class for expanded clones.

J	V	size	D	CDR3	DNA
TRBJ1-3	TRBV30	.	.	CARAREGRIYF	TGTGCCCGTGCGCGGGAGGGGAGGATATATTTT
TRBJ1-5	TRBV6-5	.	TRBD1	CASSYSTGSQPQHF	TGTGCCAGCAGTTACTCGACAGGGAGTCAGCCCCAGCATTTT
TRBJ1-6	TRBV6-5	.	TRBD1	CASRPGTGVNSPLHF	TGTGCCAGCAGGCCCGGGACAGGGGTAAATTCACCCCTCCACTTT
TRBJ1-3	TRBV6-5	once	.	CASSLGGWGNTIYF	TGTGCCAGCAGCCTCGGGGGGTGGGGAAACACCATATATTTT
TRBJ2-7	TRBV15	.	TRBD1	CATSRGQLYEQYF	TGTGCCACCAGCAGGGGACAGCTCTACGAGCAGTACTTC
TRBJ1-2	TRBV2	.	.	CASSETRDWHGYTF	TGTGCCAGCAGTGAAACACGGGACTGGCATGGCTACACCTTC
TRBJ2-7	TRBV5-6	.	.	CASSFYSQIYEQYF	TGTGCCAGCAGCTTCTATAGCCAGATCTACGAGCAGTACTTC
TRBJ1-6	TRBV6-1	.	.	CASSALARGSISPLHF	TGTGCCAGCAGTGCATTAGCCAGGGGTTCGATTTCACCCCTCCACTTT
TRBJ1-2	TRBV2	.	.	CASSPTGSTYGYTF	TGTGCCAGCAGTCCTACAGGGTCGACCTATGGCTACACCTTC
TRBJ1-6	TRBV5-1	.	.	CASSLSRAGWNSPLHF	TGCGCCAGCAGCTTGAGCCGCGCAGGGTGGAATTCACCCCTCCACTTT
TRBJ2-1	TRBV5-6	.	.	CASSLLDSAGNEQFF	TGTGCCAGCAGCTTGCTGGACTCAGCTGGCAATGAGCAGTTCTTC
TRBJ2-1	TRBV5-6	.	TRBD2	CASSLRLAGGTFFEQFF	TGTGCCAGCAGCCTGAGACTAGCGGGGGGCACCTTCTTTGAGCAGTTCTTC
TRBJ1-3	TRBV19	.	.	CASSINYPGNTIYF	TGTGCCAGTAGTATAAACTACCCGGGAAACACCATATATTTT
TRBJ1-2	TRBV12-3/TRBV12-4	.	TRBD1	CASSFPGTVGYTF	TGTGCCAGCAGTTTTCCTGGGACAGTGGGCTACACCTTC
TRBJ2-1	TRBV6-1	.	TRBD2	CASSEALWQRGYNEQFF	TGTGCCAGCAGTGAAGCGCTCTGGCAGCGGGGGTACAATGAGCAGTTCTTC
TRBJ1-4	TRBV13	.	TRBD1	CASSRTGEEEKLFF	TGTGCCAGCAGCCGGACAGGGGAGGAAGAAAAACTGTTTTTT
TRBJ2-7	TRBV15	.	.	CATSRDQGWYVYEQYF	TGTGCCACCAGCAGAGATCAGGGATGGTACGTTTACGAGCAGTACTTC
TRBJ2-6	TRBV7-6	.	.	CASTLFGPPSLANVLTF	TGTGCCAGCACCCTCTTTGGGCCTCCTTCCTTGGCCAACGTCCTGACTTTC
TRBJ2-7	TRBV10-2	.	TRBD1	CASSPTGGFYEQYF	TGCGCCAGCAGCCCTACAGGGGGATTCTACGAGCAGTACTTC
TRBJ1-4	TRBV11-1	.	TRBD1	CASSRDRGEKLFF	TGTGCCAGCAGCCGGGACAGGGGTGAAAAACTGTTTTTT
TRBJ1-4	TRBV19	.	TRBD1	CASSPHRGEKLFF	TGTGCCAGTAGTCCCCACAGGGGAGAAAAACTGTTTTTT
TRBJ1-1	TRBV7-2	.	.	CASSPVNREAFF	TGTGCCAGCAGCCCCGTGAACCGGGAAGCTTTCTTT
TRBJ1-1	TRBV10-3	once	TRBD1	CAISESMVTGTAFF	TGTGCCATCAGTGAGTCGATGGTGACAGGGACGGCTTTCTTT
TRBJ2-2	TRBV9	.	TRBD2	CASSVGGSGGYRTGELFF	TGTGCCAGCAGCGTAGGGGGTAGCGGGGGCTACAGAACCGGGGAGCTGTTTTTT
TRBJ1-4	TRBV7-8	.	.	CASSLMFREFNEKLFF	TGTGCCAGCAGCCTAATGTTCCGGGAATTTAATGAAAAACTGTTTTTT
TRBJ1-1	TRBV10-2	.	.	CASGSGTPEAFF	TGCGCCAGCGGTTCCGGGACACCTGAAGCTTTCTTT
TRBJ1-1	TRBV6-1	.	.	CASSERDTMNTEAFF	TGTGCCAGCAGTGAGAGGGACACTATGAACACTGAAGCTTTCTTT
TRBJ1-1	TRBV6-5	.	TRBD1	CASSWARGITEAFF	TGTGCCAGCAGCTGGGCCAGGGGGATCACTGAAGCTTTCTTT